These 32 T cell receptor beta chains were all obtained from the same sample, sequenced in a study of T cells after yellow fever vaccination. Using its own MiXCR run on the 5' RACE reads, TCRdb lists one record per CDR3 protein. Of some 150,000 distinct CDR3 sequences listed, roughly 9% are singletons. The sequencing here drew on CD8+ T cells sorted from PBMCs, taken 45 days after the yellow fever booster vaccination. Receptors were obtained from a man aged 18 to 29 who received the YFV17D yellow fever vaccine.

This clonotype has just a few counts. For the CDR3, the DNA is TGCGCCAGCAGCGGCCGGGACACCTCCTACGAGCAGTACTTC. Its translation: CASSGRDTSYEQYF. The chain recombines TRBV4-1 with TRBJ2-7, with D perhaps TRBD1 (6 bases). Germline V gene sequence: CDR1 MGHRA, CDR2 YSYEKL. The CDR3 runs 14 residues. Trimming took off 5 bases at V and 0 bases at J, with 11 bases between the two ends.

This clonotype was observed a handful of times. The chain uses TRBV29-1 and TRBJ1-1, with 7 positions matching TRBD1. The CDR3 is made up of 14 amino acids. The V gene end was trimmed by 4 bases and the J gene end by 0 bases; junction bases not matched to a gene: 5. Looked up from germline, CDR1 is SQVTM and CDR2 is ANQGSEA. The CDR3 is CSVGTGRVNTEAFF. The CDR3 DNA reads TGCAGCGTTGGGACAGGACGGGTGAACACTGAAGCTTTCTTT.

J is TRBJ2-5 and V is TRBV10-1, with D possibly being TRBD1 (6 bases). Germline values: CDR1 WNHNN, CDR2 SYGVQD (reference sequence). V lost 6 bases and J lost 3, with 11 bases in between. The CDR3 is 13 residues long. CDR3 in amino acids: CASRDRDKETQYF. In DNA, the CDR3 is TGCGCCAGCAGGGACCGGGACAAAGAGACCCAGTACTTC.

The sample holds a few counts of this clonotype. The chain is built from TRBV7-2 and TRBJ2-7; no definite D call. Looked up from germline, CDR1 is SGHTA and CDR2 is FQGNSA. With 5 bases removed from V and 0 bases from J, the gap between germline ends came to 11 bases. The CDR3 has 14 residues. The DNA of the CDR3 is TGTGCCAGCAGCCCGCACGGGCCCTCCTACGAGCAGTACTTC. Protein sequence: CASSPHGPSYEQYF.

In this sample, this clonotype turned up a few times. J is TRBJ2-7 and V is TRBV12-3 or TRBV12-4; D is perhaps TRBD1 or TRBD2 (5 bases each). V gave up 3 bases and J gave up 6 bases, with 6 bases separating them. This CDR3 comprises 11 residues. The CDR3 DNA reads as TGTGCCAGCAGTTTCGGGGCCGAGCAGTACTTC. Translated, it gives CASSFGAEQYF.

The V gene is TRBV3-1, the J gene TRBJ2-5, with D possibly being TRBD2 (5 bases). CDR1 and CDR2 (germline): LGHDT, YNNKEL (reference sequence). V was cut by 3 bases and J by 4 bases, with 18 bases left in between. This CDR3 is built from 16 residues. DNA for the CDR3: TGTGCCAGCAGCCACTCCGGCCCGGCTAGCCCAGAGACCCAGTACTTC. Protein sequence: CASSHSGPASPETQYF.

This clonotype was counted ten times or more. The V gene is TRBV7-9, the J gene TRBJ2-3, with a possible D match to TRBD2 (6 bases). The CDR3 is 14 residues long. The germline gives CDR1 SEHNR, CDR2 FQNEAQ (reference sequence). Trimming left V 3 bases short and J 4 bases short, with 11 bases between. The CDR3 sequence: CASSLGGGADTQYF. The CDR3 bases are TGTGCCAGCAGCTTGGGCGGAGGGGCAGATACGCAGTATTTT.

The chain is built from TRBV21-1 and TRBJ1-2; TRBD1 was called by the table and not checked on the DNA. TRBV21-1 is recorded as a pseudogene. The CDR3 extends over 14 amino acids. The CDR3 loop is CASSCPDRDYGYTF. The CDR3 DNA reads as TGTGCCAGCAGCTGCCCGGACCGTGACTATGGCTACACCTTC.

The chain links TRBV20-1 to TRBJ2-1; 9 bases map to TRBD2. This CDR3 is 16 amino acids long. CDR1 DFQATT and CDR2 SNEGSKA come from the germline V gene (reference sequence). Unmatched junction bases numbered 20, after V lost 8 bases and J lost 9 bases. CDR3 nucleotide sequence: TGCAGTACGGGCAGCGCGATTTTTAGCGGGGGCAGTGAGCAGTTCTTC. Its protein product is CSTGSAIFSGGSEQFF.

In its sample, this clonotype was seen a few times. The CDR3 DNA is TGCGCCAGCAGCCAAGCTAGGGGGGCATACGAGCAGTACGTC. It specifies CASSQARGAYEQYV. The V call is TRBV4-1, the J call TRBJ2-7; either TRBD1 or TRBD2 may fit D (6 bases each). Trimming cost V 1 base and J 4 bases, with 11 bases left between them. The CDR3 contains 14 residues. CDR1 is MGHRA and CDR2 is YSYEKL in the germline V gene.

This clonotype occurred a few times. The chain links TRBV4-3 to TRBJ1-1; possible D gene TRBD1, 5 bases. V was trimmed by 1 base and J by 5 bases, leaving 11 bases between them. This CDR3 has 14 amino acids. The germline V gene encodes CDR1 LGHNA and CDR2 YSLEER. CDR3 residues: CASSQGRGVTEAFF. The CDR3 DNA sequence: TGCGCCAGCAGCCAAGGACGAGGGGTTACTGAAGCTTTCTTT.

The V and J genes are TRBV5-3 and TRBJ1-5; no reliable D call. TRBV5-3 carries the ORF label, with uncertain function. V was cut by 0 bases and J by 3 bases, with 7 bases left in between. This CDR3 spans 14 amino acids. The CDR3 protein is CARSLGRHNQPQHF. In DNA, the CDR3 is TGTGCCAGAAGCTTGGGACGGCACAATCAGCCCCAGCATTTT.

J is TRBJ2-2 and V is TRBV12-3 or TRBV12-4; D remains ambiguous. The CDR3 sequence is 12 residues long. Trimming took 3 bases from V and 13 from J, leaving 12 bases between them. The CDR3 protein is CASSFDGGRLFF. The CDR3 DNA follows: TGTGCCAGCAGTTTCGACGGCGGTAGGCTGTTTTTT.

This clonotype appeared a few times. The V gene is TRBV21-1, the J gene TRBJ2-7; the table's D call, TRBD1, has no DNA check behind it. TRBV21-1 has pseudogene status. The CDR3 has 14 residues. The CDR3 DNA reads TGTGCCAGCAGCGTCCGGACAGTATCCTACGAGCAGTACGTC. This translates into CASSVRTVSYEQYV.

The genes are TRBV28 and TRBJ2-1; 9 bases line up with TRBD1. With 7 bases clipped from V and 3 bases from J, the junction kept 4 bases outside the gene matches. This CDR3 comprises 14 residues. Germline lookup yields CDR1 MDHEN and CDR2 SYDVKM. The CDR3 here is CASKADRGYNEQFF. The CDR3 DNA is TGTGCCAGCAAGGCGGACAGGGGCTACAATGAGCAGTTCTTC.

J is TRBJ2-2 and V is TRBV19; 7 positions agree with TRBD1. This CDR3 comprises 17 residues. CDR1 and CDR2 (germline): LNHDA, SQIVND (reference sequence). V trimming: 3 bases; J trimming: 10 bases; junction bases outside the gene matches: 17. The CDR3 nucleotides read TGTGCCAGTAGTATCCCCGGACAGGAGATTGGGTCGGAGGAGCTGTTTTTT. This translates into CASSIPGQEIGSEELFF.

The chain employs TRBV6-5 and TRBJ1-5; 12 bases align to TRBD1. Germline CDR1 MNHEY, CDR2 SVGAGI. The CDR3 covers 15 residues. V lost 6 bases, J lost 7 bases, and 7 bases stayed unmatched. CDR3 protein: CASRRDRGLGQPQHF. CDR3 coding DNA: TGTGCCAGCAGGCGGGACAGGGGGCTGGGGCAGCCCCAGCATTTT.

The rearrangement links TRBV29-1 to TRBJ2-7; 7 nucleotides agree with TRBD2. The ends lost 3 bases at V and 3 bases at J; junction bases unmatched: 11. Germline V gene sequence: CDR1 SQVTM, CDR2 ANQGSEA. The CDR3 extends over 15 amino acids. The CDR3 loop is CSVEGEGSADYEQYF. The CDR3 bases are TGCAGCGTTGAGGGGGAGGGATCCGCTGACTACGAGCAGTACTTC.

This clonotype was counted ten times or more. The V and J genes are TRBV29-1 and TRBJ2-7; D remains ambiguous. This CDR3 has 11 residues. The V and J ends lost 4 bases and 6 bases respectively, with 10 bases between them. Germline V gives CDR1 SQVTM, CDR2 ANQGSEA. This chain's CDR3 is CSVVEGPEQYF. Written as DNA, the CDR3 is TGCAGCGTTGTCGAAGGGCCCGAGCAGTACTTC.

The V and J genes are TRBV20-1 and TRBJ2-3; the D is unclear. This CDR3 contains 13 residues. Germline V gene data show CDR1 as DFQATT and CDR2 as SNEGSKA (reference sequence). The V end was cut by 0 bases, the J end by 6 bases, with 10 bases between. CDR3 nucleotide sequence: TGCAGTGCTAGAGATCGGGCTACCGATACGCAGTATTTT. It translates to CSARDRATDTQYF.

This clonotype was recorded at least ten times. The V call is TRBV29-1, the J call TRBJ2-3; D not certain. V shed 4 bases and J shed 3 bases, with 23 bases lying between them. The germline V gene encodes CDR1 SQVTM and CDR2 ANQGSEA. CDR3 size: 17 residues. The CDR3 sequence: CSVGGLGMARWTDTQYF. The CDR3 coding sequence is TGCAGCGTTGGGGGATTAGGTATGGCACGGTGGACAGATACGCAGTATTTT.

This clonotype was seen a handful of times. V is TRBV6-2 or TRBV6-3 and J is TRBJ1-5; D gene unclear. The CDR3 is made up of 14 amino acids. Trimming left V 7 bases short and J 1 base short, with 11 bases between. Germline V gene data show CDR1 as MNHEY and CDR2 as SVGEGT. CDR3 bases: TGTGCCAGCATGGCCGAATGGAGCAATCAGCCCCAGCATTTT. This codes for CASMAEWSNQPQHF.

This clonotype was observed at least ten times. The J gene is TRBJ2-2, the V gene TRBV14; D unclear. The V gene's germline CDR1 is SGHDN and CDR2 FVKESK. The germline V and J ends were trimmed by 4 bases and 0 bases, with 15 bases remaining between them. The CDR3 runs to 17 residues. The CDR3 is CASSLGLRNANTGELFF. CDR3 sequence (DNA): TGTGCCAGCAGCCTTGGTTTACGCAACGCGAACACCGGGGAGCTGTTTTTT.

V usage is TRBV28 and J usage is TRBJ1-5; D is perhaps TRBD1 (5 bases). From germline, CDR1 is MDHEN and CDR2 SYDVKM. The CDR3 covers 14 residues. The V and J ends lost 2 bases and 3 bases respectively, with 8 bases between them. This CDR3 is CASSLGAYNQPQHF. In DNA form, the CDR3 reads TGTGCCAGCAGTTTAGGGGCGTACAATCAGCCCCAGCATTTT.

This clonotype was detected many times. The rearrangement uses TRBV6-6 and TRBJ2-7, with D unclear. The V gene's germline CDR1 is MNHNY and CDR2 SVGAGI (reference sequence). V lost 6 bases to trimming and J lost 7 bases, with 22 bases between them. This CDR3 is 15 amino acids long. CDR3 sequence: CASSSPSLGSGEQYV. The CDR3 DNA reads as TGTGCCAGCAGCTCCCCGTCCCTAGGTTCTGGGGAGCAGTACGTC.

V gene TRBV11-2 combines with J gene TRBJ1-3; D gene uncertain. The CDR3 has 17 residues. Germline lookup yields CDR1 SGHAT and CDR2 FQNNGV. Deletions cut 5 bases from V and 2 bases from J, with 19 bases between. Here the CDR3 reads CASSTAGSEGPGNTIYF. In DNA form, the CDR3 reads TGTGCCAGCAGCACCGCCGGGAGCGAGGGTCCTGGAAACACCATATATTTT. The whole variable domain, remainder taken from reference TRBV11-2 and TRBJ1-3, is EAGVAQSPRYKIIEKRQSVAFWCNPISGHATLYWYQQILGQGPKLLIQFQNNGVVDDSQLPKDRFSAERLKGVDSTLKIQPAKLEDSAVYLCASSTAGSEGPGNTIYFGEGSWLTVV.

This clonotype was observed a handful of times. The CDR3 DNA reads TGTGCCAGCAGCTCTCCCGGGGAGACCCACGAGCAGTACTTC. Amino acid sequence: CASSSPGETHEQYF. The gene calls are TRBV7-6 and TRBJ2-7; D is possibly TRBD2 (5 bases). CDR3 length equals 14 residues. V was clipped by 4 bases and J by 5 bases, with 15 bases between them. Germline CDR1 and CDR2: SGHVS and FNYEAQ.

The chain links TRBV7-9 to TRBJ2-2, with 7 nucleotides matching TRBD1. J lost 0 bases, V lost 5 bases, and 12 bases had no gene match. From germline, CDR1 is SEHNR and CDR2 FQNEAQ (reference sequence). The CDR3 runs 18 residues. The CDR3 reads CASSPPVGQGANTGELFF. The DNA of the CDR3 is TGTGCCAGCAGCCCACCTGTTGGGCAGGGGGCGAACACCGGGGAGCTGTTTTTT.

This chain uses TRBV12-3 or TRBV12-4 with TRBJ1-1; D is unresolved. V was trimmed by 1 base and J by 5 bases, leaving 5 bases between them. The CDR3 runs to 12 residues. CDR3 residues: CASSLGQTEAFF. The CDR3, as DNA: TGTGCCAGCAGTTTAGGGCAGACTGAAGCTTTCTTT.

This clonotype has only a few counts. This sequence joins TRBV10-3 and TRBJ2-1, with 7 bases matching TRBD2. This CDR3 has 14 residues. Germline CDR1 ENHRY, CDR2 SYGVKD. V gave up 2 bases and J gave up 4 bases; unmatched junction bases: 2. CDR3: CAISESGVYNEQFF. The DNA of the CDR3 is TGTGCCATCAGTGAGAGCGGGGTTTACAATGAGCAGTTCTTC.

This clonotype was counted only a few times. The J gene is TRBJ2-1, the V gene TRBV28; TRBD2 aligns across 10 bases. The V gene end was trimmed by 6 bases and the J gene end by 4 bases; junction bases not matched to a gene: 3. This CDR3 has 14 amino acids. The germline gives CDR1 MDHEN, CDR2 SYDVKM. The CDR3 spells CASSERGGYNEQFF. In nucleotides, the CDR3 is TGTGCCAGCAGCGAGCGGGGGGGTTACAATGAGCAGTTCTTC.

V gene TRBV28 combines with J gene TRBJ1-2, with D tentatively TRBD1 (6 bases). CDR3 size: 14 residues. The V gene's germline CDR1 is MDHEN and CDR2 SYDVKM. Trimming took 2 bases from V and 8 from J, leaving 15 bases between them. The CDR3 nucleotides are TGTGCCAGCAGTTTAAAGGCAGGGGAGAACGGCTACACCTTC. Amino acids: CASSLKAGENGYTF.